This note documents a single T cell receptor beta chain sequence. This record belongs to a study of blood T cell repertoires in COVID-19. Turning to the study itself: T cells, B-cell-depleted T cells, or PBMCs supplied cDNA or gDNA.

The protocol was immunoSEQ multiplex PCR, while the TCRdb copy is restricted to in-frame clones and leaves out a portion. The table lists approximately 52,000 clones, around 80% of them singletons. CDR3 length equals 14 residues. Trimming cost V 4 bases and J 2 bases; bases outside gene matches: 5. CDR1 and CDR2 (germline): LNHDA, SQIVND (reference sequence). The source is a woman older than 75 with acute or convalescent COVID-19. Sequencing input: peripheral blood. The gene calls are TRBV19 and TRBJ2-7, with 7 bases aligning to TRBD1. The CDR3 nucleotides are TGTGCCAGTAGTAGCGACAGGGCAGCCTACGAGCAGTACTTC. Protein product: CASSSDRAAYEQYF.